These 26 T cell receptor beta chains were sequenced from one sample in a study of T cells expressing NK-cell markers. After re-calling the 5' RACE reads, TCRdb lists one entry per CDR3 protein, DNA absent. Its clone listing holds roughly 420,000 distinct CDR3 sequences. Sequenced: blood T cells: a sorted CD56 or NKG2C T cell subset, CD4+ or CD8+ T cells, or bulk PBMC T cells (not recorded which). The origin of the receptors is a woman aged 18-69 years in good health.

The CDR3 here is CAISTSQGGNEQFF. V and J are TRBV10-3 and TRBJ2-1; TCRdb proposes TRBD1, but this gene call is untestable without DNA. CDR1 and CDR2 (germline): ENHRY, SYGVKD. The CDR3 totals 14 residues.

The genes are TRBV3-1 and TRBJ2-1; TCRdb's D gene call, TRBD1, goes unchecked for lack of DNA. Germline V gene data show CDR1 as LGHDT and CDR2 as YNNKEL (reference sequence). This CDR3 is 20 amino acids long. The CDR3 loop is CASSHSGTAPLAGGINEQFF.

The V call is TRBV20-1, the J call TRBJ2-2; absent DNA, TCRdb's TRBD2 call cannot be checked. From germline, CDR1 is DFQATT and CDR2 SNEGSKA (reference sequence). The CDR3 has 16 amino acids. The CDR3 protein is CSARNPSGRQGGELFF.

The chain links TRBV15 to TRBJ2-3. The length of the CDR3 is 16 residues. Per the germline V gene, CDR1 is LNHNV and CDR2 is YYDKDF (reference sequence). CDR3: CATSRDRGSSTDTQYF.

CDR3 sequence reads: CASSTSGGGGYTF. The chain recombines TRBV7-2 with TRBJ1-2. The germline gives CDR1 SGHTA, CDR2 FQGNSA. This CDR3 comprises 13 residues. The full variable domain, completed using reference TRBV7-2 and TRBJ1-2, is GAGVSQSPSNKVTEKGKDVELRCDPISGHTALYWYRQSLGQGLEFLIYFQGNSAPDKSGLPSDRFSAERTGGSVSTLTIQRTQQEDSAVYLCASSTSGGGGYTFGSGTRLTVV.

The chain recombines TRBV9 with TRBJ2-1; TCRdb's D call, TRBD2, is unchecked because there is no DNA. In germline, CDR1 is SGDLS, CDR2 YYNGEE. This CDR3 is 20 amino acids long. CDR3: CASSPRPLLAGGLSYNEQFF.

V usage is TRBV12-3 or TRBV12-4 and J usage is TRBJ1-1; TCRdb indicates TRBD1, and absent DNA this call remains unverified. The CDR3 loop spans 13 amino acids. The CDR3 here is CASSPGSWALAFF.

This chain links TRBV6-2 or TRBV6-3 with TRBJ2-1; the TRBD2 assignment by TCRdb is unverifiable without DNA. Germline V gives CDR1 MNHEY, CDR2 SVGEGT. The CDR3 sequence is 16 residues long. CDR3 sequence: CASSYLAGGLSREQFF.

The rearrangement uses TRBV6-1 and TRBJ1-4; the TCRdb D gene call, TRBD1, has no DNA to confirm it. Germline loops: CDR1 MNHNS, CDR2 SASEGT. This CDR3 comprises 13 residues. The chain's CDR3 is CASSRDRDGKLFF.

The rearrangement joins TRBV6-1 to TRBJ1-1. From germline, CDR1 is MNHNS and CDR2 SASEGT. The CDR3 sequence is 13 residues long. The CDR3 protein is CAGKRAFSTEAFF.

V and J are TRBV7-2 and TRBJ1-2; TCRdb proposes TRBD1, but this gene call is untestable without DNA. The CDR3 extends over 15 amino acids. From germline, CDR1 is SGHTA and CDR2 FQGNSA. CDR3: CASSLTSGADYGYTF.

The chain has TRBV12-3 or TRBV12-4 and TRBJ1-1; the D gene TCRdb calls, TRBD1, cannot be checked with no DNA. This CDR3 spans 14 amino acids. CDR3 amino acids: CASSKTGVRTEAFF.

The chain carries TRBV6-5 and TRBJ2-7; TCRdb gives TRBD1 as the D gene, but with no DNA this cannot be confirmed. CDR3 length: 15 amino acids. CDR1 MNHEY and CDR2 SVGAGI come from the germline V gene. The CDR3 is CASSYSQAPSYEQYF.

The rearrangement joins TRBV20-1 to TRBJ2-5; the TCRdb D gene call, TRBD1, has no DNA to confirm it. The CDR3 runs 12 residues. Germline V gives CDR1 DFQATT, CDR2 SNEGSKA (reference sequence). CDR3 loop: CSAPGGQETQYF.

The genes are TRBV27 and TRBJ2-3. Germline V gene data show CDR1 as MNHEY and CDR2 as SMNVEV (reference sequence). The CDR3 length is 14 residues. CDR3 amino acids: CASSLLDGTDTQYF.

The chain recombines TRBV7-3 with TRBJ1-1; the TCRdb call, TRBD1, lacks DNA for checking. The CDR3 runs 17 residues. Germline V gene sequence: CDR1 SGHTA, CDR2 FQGTGA. The CDR3 sequence is CASRSLEGQGMNTEAFF.

This chain joins TRBV12-3 or TRBV12-4 and TRBJ2-3; the TCRdb call, TRBD1, lacks DNA for checking. There are 14 residues in the CDR3. The CDR3 here is CASSFSGGGDTQYF.

This CDR3 reads CATMTRTSGAETQYF. V usage is TRBV5-1 and J usage is TRBJ2-5; lacking DNA, the TRBD2 call made by TCRdb goes unchecked. CDR3 size: 15 residues. Germline values: CDR1 SGHRS, CDR2 YFSETQ.

The CDR3 region is CASSIRTANQPQHF. V is TRBV19 and J is TRBJ1-5. Germline V gene sequence: CDR1 LNHDA, CDR2 SQIVND (reference sequence). The CDR3 has 14 residues.

This chain connects TRBV5-1 to TRBJ1-5; the D call from TCRdb, TRBD1, cannot be confirmed without DNA. The V gene's germline CDR1 is SGHRS and CDR2 YFSETQ. This CDR3 is 13 amino acids long. CDR3 amino acids: CASSLEGIQPQHF.

The chain couples TRBV4-1 to TRBJ1-2; the D gene TCRdb calls, TRBD1, cannot be checked with no DNA. Germline CDR1 MGHRA, CDR2 YSYEKL. CDR3 length equals 14 residues. The CDR3 reads CASSQVRGASGYTF.

The J gene is TRBJ2-1, the V gene TRBV12-3 or TRBV12-4; without DNA, the TCRdb call of TRBD2 cannot be checked. There are 17 residues in the CDR3. The CDR3 protein is CASSKTGLLFSYNEQFF.

This sequence joins TRBV14 and TRBJ2-3; TCRdb's D gene call, TRBD1, goes unchecked for lack of DNA. Germline loops: CDR1 SGHDN, CDR2 FVKESK. The CDR3 length is 14 residues. The CDR3 reads CASSPDSLRVTQYF.

This chain joins TRBV19 and TRBJ2-7. This CDR3 comprises 11 residues. Germline CDR1 reads LNHDA; CDR2 reads SQIVND (reference sequence). The CDR3 spells CASSSENEQYF.

The J gene is TRBJ1-1, the V gene TRBV7-9. CDR3 size: 14 residues. The germline gives CDR1 SEHNR, CDR2 FQNEAQ (reference sequence). The CDR3 protein is CASSRGPNWTEAFF.

The genes are TRBV12-3 or TRBV12-4 and TRBJ1-5; TCRdb's D call, TRBD1, is unchecked because there is no DNA. The CDR3 sequence is 16 residues long. The CDR3 here is CASSYTDSLSNQPQHF.